This paragraph covers one T cell receptor (beta chain) sequence. This CDR3 is 15 amino acids long. J was trimmed by 1 base and V by 5 bases; bases with no gene match: 8. Germline CDR1 reads LNHDA; CDR2 reads SQIVND (reference sequence). This sample is drawn from a study of blood T cell repertoires in COVID-19. Clones were read by immunoSEQ multiplex PCR, and TCRdb kept only the in-frame ones, dropping some. The table records 220,000 or so clones, about 80% of them present only once. The sample consisted of PBMCs or T cells enriched from blood (not recorded which). The source is a woman in her thirties or forties with acute COVID-19. The rearrangement joins TRBV19 to TRBJ2-7, with 7 bases lining up with TRBD1. This CDR3 reads CASSASGGTSYEQYF. DNA of the CDR3: TGTGCCAGTAGTGCCTCAGGGGGAACATCCTACGAGCAGTACTTC.